The 10 T cell receptor beta chains reported below all come from one sample, sequenced in a study of blood T cell repertoires in COVID-19 (dated by TCRdb to about 2020). Preparation of the library involved the immunoSEQ multiplex PCR assay. Here the immuneACCESS table is served through TCRdb, limited to in-frame sequences with V and J called. Missing clones are a known gap in these copies; in checked studies unresolved V genes cover under half, and the rest lacks a known reason. In all, the sample holds about 100,000 clones, and approximately 80% of those were seen once. The top ten clonotypes cover around 15% of the sample. Sequencing was done on a sample of peripheral blood. These receptors originate from a man aged 50-59 years with active or convalescent COVID-19.

V usage is TRBV7-9 and J usage is TRBJ1-1; D is undetermined. The CDR3 is 14 residues long. CDR1 is SEHNR, CDR2 FQNEAQ, per germline (reference sequence). Trimming removed 1 base at V and 4 bases at J, with 10 bases between. This chain's CDR3 is CASSLGGQVTEAFF. CDR3 nucleotides: TGTGCCAGCAGCTTAGGCGGGCAAGTCACTGAAGCTTTCTTT.

This clone was seen a single time. This chain links TRBV5-5 with TRBJ1-1; D may be TRBD1 (5 bases). Germline V gives CDR1 SGHKS, CDR2 YYEKEE (reference sequence). V lost 2 bases, J lost 4 bases, and 12 bases lay in between. The CDR3 is 14 amino acids. The CDR3, as DNA: TGTGCCAGCAGCTTTTCGGGGGGAGCCACTGAAGCTTTCTTT. It yields the protein CASSFSGGATEAFF.

This CDR3 is CASSWPGGNEQFF. The CDR3 nucleotides are TGTGCCAGCAGCTGGCCGGGGGGGAATGAGCAGTTCTTC. The chain is built from TRBV5-6 and TRBJ2-1, with 8 positions matching TRBD2. Germline loops: CDR1 SGHDT, CDR2 YYEEEE. CDR3 length: 13 amino acids. V lost 3 bases to trimming and J lost 7 bases; unmatched junction nucleotides: 3.

The chain employs TRBV3-1 (or the pseudogene TRBV3-2) and TRBJ2-3, with a possible D match to TRBD1 (6 bases). CDR1 and CDR2 from the germline V gene are LGHDT and YNNKEL (reference sequence). V was trimmed by 6 bases and J by 3 bases, leaving 16 bases between them. This CDR3 spans 15 amino acids. Here the CDR3 DNA reads TGTGCCAGCAGGCGGAACTTACAGGGAACAGATACGCAGTATTTT. Residues: CASRRNLQGTDTQYF.

This rearrangement joins TRBV15 to TRBJ2-5; D possibly corresponds to TRBD1 (6 bases). The germline gives CDR1 LNHNV, CDR2 YYDKDF (reference sequence). V lost 4 bases and J 5 bases, leaving 14 bases between the germline ends. The CDR3 loop spans 14 amino acids. In DNA form, the CDR3 reads TGTGCCACCAGCAAAGGGGGACGAGGGGAGACCCAGTACTTC. Its translation is CATSKGGRGETQYF.

The chain combines TRBV7-3 with TRBJ2-3; possibly TRBD2 for D (6 bases). This CDR3 contains 14 residues. With 4 bases removed from V and 5 bases from J, the gap between germline ends came to 13 bases. Germline V gives CDR1 SGHTA, CDR2 FQGTGA. The CDR3 DNA is TGTGCCAGCAGCTGGGGACTGGGTGGAGATACGCAGTATTTT. Its translation is CASSWGLGGDTQYF.

The gene calls are TRBV24-1 and TRBJ2-1; 9 bases match TRBD2. V gave up 9 bases and J gave up 2 bases; unmatched junction bases: 7. The CDR3 is 15 residues long. Germline V gives CDR1 KGHDR, CDR2 SFDVKD. CDR3 protein: CATGPGLAAYNEQFF. The DNA of the CDR3 is TGTGCCACCGGACCGGGACTAGCTGCCTACAATGAGCAGTTCTTC.

This chain joins TRBV2 and TRBJ2-5; D gene ambiguous. Germline lookup yields CDR1 SNHLY and CDR2 FYNNEI. Trimming pared 3 bases from V and 4 bases from J, leaving 6 bases between. This CDR3 contains 12 residues. The CDR3 DNA is TGTGCCAGCAGTGAGGGCATAGAGACCCAGTACTTC. Translating gives CASSEGIETQYF.

This chain joins TRBV10-2 and TRBJ2-7; 7 bases align to TRBD2. Unmatched junction bases numbered 5, after V lost 8 bases and J lost 7 bases. The CDR3 is 11 residues long. The germline V gene has CDR1 WSHSY and CDR2 SAAADI. This CDR3 reads CASRAGVEQYF. The CDR3 DNA reads as TGCGCCAGCCGGGCGGGAGTAGAGCAGTACTTC.

In nucleotides, the CDR3 is TGTGCCAGCAGCTTACATGGAGAAGAGACCCAGTACTTC. Its protein product is CASSLHGEETQYF. The chain recombines TRBV5-4 with TRBJ2-5; unclear D gene. The CDR3 is made up of 13 amino acids. V was cut by 2 bases and J by 3 bases, with 8 bases left in between. CDR1 and CDR2 from the germline V gene are SGHNT and YYREEE (reference sequence).